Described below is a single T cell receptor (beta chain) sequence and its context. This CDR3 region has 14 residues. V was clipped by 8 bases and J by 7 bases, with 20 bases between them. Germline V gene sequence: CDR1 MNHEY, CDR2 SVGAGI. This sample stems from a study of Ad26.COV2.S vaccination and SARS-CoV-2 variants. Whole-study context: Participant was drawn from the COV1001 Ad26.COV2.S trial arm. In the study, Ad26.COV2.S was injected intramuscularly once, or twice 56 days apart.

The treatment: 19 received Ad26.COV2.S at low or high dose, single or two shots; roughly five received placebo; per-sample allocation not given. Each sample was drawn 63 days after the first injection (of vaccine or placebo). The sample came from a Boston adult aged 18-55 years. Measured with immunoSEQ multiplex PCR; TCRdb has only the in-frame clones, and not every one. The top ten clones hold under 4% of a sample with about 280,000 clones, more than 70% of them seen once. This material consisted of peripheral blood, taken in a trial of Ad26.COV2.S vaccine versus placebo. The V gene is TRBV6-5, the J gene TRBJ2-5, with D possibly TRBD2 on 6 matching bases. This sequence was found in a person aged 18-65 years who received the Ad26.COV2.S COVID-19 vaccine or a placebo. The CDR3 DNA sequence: TGTGCCAGCTCTCCGAGCGGAGGGATATTGACCCAGTACTTC. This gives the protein CASSPSGGILTQYF.